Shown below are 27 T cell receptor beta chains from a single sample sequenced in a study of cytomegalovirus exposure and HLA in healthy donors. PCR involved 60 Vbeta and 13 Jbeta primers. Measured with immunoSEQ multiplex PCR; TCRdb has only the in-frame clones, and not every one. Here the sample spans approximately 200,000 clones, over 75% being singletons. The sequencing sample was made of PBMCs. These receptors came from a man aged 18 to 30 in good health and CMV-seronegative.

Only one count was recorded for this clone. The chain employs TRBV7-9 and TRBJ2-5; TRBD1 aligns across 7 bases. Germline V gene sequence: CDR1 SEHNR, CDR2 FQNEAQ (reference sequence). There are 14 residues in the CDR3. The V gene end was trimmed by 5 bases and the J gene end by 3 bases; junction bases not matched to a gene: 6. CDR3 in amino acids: CASSEFRGKETQYF. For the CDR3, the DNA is TGTGCCAGCAGCGAATTCAGGGGGAAAGAGACCCAGTACTTC.

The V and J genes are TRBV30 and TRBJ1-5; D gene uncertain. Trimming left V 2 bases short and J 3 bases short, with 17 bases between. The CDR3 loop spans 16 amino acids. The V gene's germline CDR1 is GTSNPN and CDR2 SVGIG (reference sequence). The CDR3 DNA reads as TGTGCCTGGAGTAGTAGGTCGGAGTCAGTCAATCAGCCCCAGCATTTT. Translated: CAWSSRSESVNQPQHF.

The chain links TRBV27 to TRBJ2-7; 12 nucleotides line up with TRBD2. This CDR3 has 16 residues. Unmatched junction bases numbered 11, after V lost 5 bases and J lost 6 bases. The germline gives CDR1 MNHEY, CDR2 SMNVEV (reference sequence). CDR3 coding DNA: TGTGCCAGCAGTACCCGACTAGCGGGAGCCTTGACCGAGCAGTACTTC. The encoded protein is CASSTRLAGALTEQYF.

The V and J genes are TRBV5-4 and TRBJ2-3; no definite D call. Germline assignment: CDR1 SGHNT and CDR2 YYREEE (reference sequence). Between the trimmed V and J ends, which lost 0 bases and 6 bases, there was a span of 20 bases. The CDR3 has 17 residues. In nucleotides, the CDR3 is TGTGCCAGCAGCTTGGAGGCCGTCAGGATCAGCCCCGATACGCAGTATTTT. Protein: CASSLEAVRISPDTQYF.

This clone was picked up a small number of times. CDR3 DNA sequence: TGTGCCAGCAGCTTCGGGATTCGGAAGGAAGCTTTCTTT. Its protein is CASSFGIRKEAFF. J is TRBJ1-1 and V is TRBV7-2; unclear D gene. V dropped 3 bases and J dropped 8 bases, with 13 bases sitting between them. Germline loops: CDR1 SGHTA, CDR2 FQGNSA. The length of the CDR3 is 13 residues.

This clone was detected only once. The CDR3 loop reads CASRRDTYNEQFF. CDR3 nucleotides: TGTGCCAGCAGACGGGACACCTACAATGAGCAGTTCTTC. V usage is TRBV6-5 and J usage is TRBJ2-1; weak D call: TRBD1 (6 bases). This CDR3 spans 13 amino acids. Deletions cut 6 bases from V and 2 bases from J, with 8 bases between. The germline V gene has CDR1 MNHEY and CDR2 SVGAGI.

CDR3 sequence: CASSFSQGYHGYTF. For the CDR3, the DNA is TGTGCCAGCAGTTTCTCTCAGGGGTATCATGGCTACACCTTC. The chain links TRBV28 to TRBJ1-2; D perhaps matches TRBD1 (6 bases). This CDR3 region has 14 residues. Germline V CDR1 and CDR2: MDHEN, SYDVKM. V lost 3 bases, J lost 6 bases, and 14 bases lay in between.

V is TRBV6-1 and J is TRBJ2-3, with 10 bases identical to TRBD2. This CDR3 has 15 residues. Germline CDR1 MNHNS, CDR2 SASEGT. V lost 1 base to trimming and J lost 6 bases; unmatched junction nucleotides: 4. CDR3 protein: CASSEGTSGGDTQYF. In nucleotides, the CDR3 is TGTGCCAGCAGTGAAGGGACTAGCGGAGGGGATACGCAGTATTTT.

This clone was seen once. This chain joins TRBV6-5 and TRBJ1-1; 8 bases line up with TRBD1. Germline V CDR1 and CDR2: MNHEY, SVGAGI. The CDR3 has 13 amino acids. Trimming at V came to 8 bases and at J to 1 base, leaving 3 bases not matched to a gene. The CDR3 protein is CASGQGPNTEAFF. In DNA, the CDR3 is TGTGCCAGCGGACAGGGTCCGAACACTGAAGCTTTCTTT.

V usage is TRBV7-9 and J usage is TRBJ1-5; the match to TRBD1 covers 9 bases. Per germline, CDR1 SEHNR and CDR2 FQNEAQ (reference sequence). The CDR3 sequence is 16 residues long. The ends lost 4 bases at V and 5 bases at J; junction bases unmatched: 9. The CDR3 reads CASSSSGQGWHQPQHF. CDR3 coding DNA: TGTGCCAGCAGCTCTTCGGGACAGGGTTGGCATCAGCCCCAGCATTTT.

CDR3 residues: CASRKTSGVKNIQYF. In DNA, the CDR3 is TGTGCCAGCAGAAAGACTAGCGGAGTGAAAAACATTCAGTACTTC. The chain joins TRBV25-1 to TRBJ2-4, with 9 bases matching TRBD2. Germline V gene data show CDR1 as MGHDK and CDR2 as SYGVNS. Trimming cost V 6 bases and J 4 bases; bases outside gene matches: 7. This CDR3 is built from 15 residues.

CDR3 DNA: TGCGCCAGCAGCTCGGACAGGGTGGACACCGGGGAGCTGTTTTTT. This sequence encodes CASSSDRVDTGELFF. This sequence joins TRBV5-1 and TRBJ2-2; 8 bases fit TRBD1. Looked up from germline, CDR1 is SGHRS and CDR2 is YFSETQ. J was trimmed by 3 bases and V by 3 bases; bases with no gene match: 4. The CDR3 is made up of 15 amino acids.

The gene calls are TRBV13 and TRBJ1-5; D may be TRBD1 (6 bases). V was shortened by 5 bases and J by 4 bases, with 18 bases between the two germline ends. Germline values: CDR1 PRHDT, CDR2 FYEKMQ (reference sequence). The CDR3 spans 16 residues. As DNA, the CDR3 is TGTGCCAGCAGCAAAAGGGGACAAGTACAAAATCAGCCCCAGCATTTT. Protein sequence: CASSKRGQVQNQPQHF.

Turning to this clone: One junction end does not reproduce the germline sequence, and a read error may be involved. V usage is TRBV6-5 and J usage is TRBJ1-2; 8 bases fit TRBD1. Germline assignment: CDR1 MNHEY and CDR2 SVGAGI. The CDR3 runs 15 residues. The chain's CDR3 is CATSPRDRGAYGYTF. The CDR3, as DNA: TGTGCCACCAGTCCCCGTGACAGGGGAGCCTATGGCTACACCTTC.

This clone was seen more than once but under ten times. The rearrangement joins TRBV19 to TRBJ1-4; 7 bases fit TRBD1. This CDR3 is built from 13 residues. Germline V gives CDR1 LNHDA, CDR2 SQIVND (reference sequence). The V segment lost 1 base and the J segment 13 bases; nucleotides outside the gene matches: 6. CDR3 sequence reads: CASSIGRDSRLFF. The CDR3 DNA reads TGTGCCAGTAGTATAGGCCGGGACAGCAGACTGTTTTTT.

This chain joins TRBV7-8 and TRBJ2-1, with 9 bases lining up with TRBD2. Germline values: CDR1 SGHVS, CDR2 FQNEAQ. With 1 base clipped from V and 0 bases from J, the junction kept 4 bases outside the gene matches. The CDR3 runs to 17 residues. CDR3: CASSLGSGSFSYNEQFF. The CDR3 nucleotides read TGTGCCAGCAGCTTAGGTAGCGGGAGCTTCTCCTACAATGAGCAGTTCTTC. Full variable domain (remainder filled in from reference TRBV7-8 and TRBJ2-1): GAGVSQSPRYKVAKRGQDVALRCDPISGHVSLFWYQQALGQGPEFLTYFQNEAQLDKSGLPSDRFFAERPEGSVSTLKIQRTQQEDSAVYLCASSLGSGSFSYNEQFFGPGTRLTVL.

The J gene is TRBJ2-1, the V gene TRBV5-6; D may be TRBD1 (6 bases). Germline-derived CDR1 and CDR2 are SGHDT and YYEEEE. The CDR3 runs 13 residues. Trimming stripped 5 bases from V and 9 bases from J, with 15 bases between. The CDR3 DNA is TGTGCCAGCAGTATAACAGGGAGAGGTGAGCAGTTCTTC. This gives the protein CASSITGRGEQFF.

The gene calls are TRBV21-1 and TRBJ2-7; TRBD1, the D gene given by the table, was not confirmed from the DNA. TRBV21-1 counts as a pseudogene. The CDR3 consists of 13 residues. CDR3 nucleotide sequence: TGTGCCAGCAGGGACAGCTTGGAATACGAGCAGTACTTC. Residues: CASRDSLEYEQYF.

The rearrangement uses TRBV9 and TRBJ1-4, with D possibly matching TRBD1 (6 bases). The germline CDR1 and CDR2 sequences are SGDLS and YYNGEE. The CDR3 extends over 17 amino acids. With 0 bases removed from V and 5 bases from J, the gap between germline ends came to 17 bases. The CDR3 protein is CASSVGKGVRTNEKLFF. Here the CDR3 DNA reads TGTGCCAGCAGCGTAGGGAAGGGGGTAAGGACAAATGAAAAACTGTTTTTT. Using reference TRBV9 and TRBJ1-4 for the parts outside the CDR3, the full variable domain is DSGVTQTPKHLITATGQRVTLRCSPRSGDLSVYWYQQSLDQGLQFLIQYYNGEERAKGNILERFSAQQFPDLHSELNLSSLELGDSALYFCASSVGKGVRTNEKLFFGSGTQLSVL.

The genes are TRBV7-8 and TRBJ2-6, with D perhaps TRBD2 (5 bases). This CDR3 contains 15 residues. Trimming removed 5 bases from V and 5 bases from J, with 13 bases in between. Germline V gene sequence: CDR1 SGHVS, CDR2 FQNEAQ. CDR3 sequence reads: CASSPGNSWANVLTF. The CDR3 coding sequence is TGTGCCAGCAGCCCCGGGAATTCTTGGGCCAACGTCCTGACTTTC.

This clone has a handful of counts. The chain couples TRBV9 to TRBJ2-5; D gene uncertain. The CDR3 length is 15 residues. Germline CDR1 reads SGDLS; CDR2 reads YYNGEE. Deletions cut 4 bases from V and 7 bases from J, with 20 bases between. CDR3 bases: TGTGCCAGCAGCCAGACCGACGGAGCCAGACCGACCCAGTACTTC. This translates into CASSQTDGARPTQYF.

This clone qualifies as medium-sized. The CDR3 loop is CASSEARTGFEKLFF. Written as DNA, the CDR3 is TGTGCCAGCAGTGAGGCTCGGACAGGGTTCGAAAAACTGTTTTTT. The chain joins TRBV2 to TRBJ1-4; 8 bases are shared with TRBD1. The CDR3 runs 15 residues. Germline values: CDR1 SNHLY, CDR2 FYNNEI. Germline trimming cut 3 bases from V and 8 bases from J; bases unmatched to any gene: 8.

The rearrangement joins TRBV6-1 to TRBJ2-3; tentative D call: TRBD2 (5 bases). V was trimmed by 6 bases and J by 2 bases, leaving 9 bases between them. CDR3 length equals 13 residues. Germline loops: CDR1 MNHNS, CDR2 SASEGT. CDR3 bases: TGTGCCAGCAGCGCGGGCCTCACAGATACGCAGTATTTT. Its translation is CASSAGLTDTQYF.

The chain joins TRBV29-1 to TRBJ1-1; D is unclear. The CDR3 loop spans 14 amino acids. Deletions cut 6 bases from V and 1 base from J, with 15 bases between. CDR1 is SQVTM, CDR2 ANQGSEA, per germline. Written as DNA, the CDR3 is TGCAGCGTCGTGGCGCGGAGCAAGAACACTGAAGCTTTCTTT. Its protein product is CSVVARSKNTEAFF.

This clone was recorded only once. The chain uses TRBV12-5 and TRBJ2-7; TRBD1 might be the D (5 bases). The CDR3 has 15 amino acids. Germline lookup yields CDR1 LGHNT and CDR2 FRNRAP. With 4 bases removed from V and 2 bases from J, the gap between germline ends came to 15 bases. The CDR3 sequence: CASGSQVFPPYEQYF. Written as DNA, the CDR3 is TGTGCTAGTGGTTCACAGGTTTTTCCCCCCTACGAGCAGTACTTC.

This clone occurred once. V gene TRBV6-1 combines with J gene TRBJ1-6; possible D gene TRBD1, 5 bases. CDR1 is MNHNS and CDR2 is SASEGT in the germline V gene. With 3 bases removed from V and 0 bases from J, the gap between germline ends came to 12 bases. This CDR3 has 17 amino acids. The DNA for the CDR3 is TGTGCCAGCAGTGATCCACAGGCGAGCTCCTATAATTCACCCCTCCACTTT. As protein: CASSDPQASSYNSPLHF.

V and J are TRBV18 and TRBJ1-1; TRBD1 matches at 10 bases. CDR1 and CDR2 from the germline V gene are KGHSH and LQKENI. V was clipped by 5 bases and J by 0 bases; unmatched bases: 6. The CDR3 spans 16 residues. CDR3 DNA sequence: TGTGCCAGCTCAACCGGGACAGGGGACCTGAACACTGAAGCTTTCTTT. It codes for CASSTGTGDLNTEAFF. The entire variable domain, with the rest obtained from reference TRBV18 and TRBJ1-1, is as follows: NAGVMQNPRHLVRRRGQEARLRCSPMKGHSHVYWYRQLPEEGLKFMVYLQKENIIDESGMPKERFSAEFPKEGPSILRIQQVVRGDSAAYFCASSTGTGDLNTEAFFGQGTRLTVV.